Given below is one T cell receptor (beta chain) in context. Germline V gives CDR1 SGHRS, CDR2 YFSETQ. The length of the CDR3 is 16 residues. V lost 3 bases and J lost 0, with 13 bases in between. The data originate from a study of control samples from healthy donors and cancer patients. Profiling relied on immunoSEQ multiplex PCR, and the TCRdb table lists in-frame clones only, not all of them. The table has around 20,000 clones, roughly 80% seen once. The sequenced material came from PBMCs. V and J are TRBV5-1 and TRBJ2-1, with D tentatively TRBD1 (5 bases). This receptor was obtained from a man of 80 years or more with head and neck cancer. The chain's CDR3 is CASSSLGTGSYNEQFF. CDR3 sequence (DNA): TGCGCCAGCAGCTCTTTGGGCACAGGCTCCTACAATGAGCAGTTCTTC.